Shown below are 14 T cell receptor beta chains from a single sample sequenced in a study of T cell responses to AZD1222 COVID-19 vaccine. The assay was immunoSEQ multiplex PCR, and TCRdb's table has in-frame clones only and misses some. In the table there are 150,000 or so clones, 88% of which are singletons. The material sequenced was peripheral blood, taken on day 0 of MenACWY control vaccination. The receptors here all came from an adult in good health.

CDR3 in amino acids: CASTVQGAYNSPLHF. CDR3 nucleotide sequence: TGTGCCAGCACCGTACAGGGGGCATATAATTCACCCCTCCACTTT. This sequence joins TRBV6-6 and TRBJ1-6; 9 bases are shared with TRBD1. V trimming: 7 bases; J trimming: 4 bases; junction bases outside the gene matches: 5. Germline assignment: CDR1 MNHNY and CDR2 SVGAGI (reference sequence). The CDR3 contains 15 residues.

This clone has just a few counts. This sequence joins TRBV11-2 and TRBJ2-3; no firm D call. The V end lost 4 bases, the J end lost 0 bases, and 23 bases lay between the germline ends. CDR1 and CDR2 (germline): SGHAT, FQNNGV. The CDR3 runs to 19 residues. The CDR3 DNA is TGTGCCAGCAGCTCCCGACCCTTCACGGGTGTTCTTAGCACAGATACGCAGTATTTT. It yields the protein CASSSRPFTGVLSTDTQYF.

CDR3 residues: CASSLAGGSNEQFF. The CDR3 DNA is TGCGCCAGCAGCTTGGCCGGGGGATCGAATGAGCAGTTCTTC. V gene TRBV5-1 combines with J gene TRBJ2-1; a possible D gene is TRBD2 (6 bases). CDR1 and CDR2 from the germline V gene are SGHRS and YFSETQ. With 0 bases removed from V and 7 bases from J, the gap between germline ends came to 11 bases. The CDR3 runs to 14 residues.

The CDR3: CASSLGTGPSNTIYF. The CDR3 nucleotides read TGTGCCAGCAGCTTAGGGACAGGGCCGTCAAACACCATATATTTT. The V call is TRBV7-6, the J call TRBJ1-3; TRBD1 matches 8 bases. The length of the CDR3 is 15 residues. V lost 1 base, J lost 6 bases, and 5 bases stayed unmatched. CDR1 SGHVS and CDR2 FNYEAQ come from the germline V gene.

The chain uses TRBV28 and TRBJ1-4, with a tentative D call TRBD1 (5 bases). The V end lost 6 bases, the J end lost 7 bases, and 15 bases lay between the germline ends. Germline CDR1 reads MDHEN; CDR2 reads SYDVKM. The CDR3 is 14 amino acids. As DNA, the CDR3 is TGTGCCAGCAGAAATGAGGGGATCCGTGAAAAACTGTTTTTT. It specifies CASRNEGIREKLFF.

This clone is deemed medium-sized. The gene calls are TRBV29-1 and TRBJ2-7; a possible D gene is TRBD1 (6 bases). Deletions cut 2 bases from V and 7 bases from J, with 21 bases between. Germline values: CDR1 SQVTM, CDR2 ANQGSEA. CDR3 length: 15 residues. The CDR3 sequence: CSVEKQGRPPGEQYF. In DNA form, the CDR3 reads TGCAGCGTTGAAAAGCAGGGGCGTCCTCCCGGAGAGCAGTACTTC.

As for this clone: The same CDR3 is also encoded by other DNA sequences in this sample. V usage is TRBV14 and J usage is TRBJ1-1, with D maybe TRBD1 (6 bases). The ends were cut back, 3 bases at V and 0 bases at J, with 11 bases in the middle. The CDR3 is 15 residues long. CDR1 SGHDN and CDR2 FVKESK come from the germline V gene. The CDR3 protein is CASSQAGALNTEAFF. In DNA form, the CDR3 reads TGTGCCAGCAGCCAGGCAGGGGCTTTGAACACTGAAGCTTTCTTT.

This clone was observed a single time. The chain employs TRBV7-2 and TRBJ1-3; TRBD1 aligns across 10 bases. The CDR3 extends over 16 amino acids. V shed 6 bases, J shed 0 bases, and the junction held 5 bases outside the gene matches. From germline, CDR1 is SGHTA and CDR2 FQGNSA. The CDR3 here is CASRRQGASSGNTIYF. In DNA, the CDR3 is TGTGCCAGCAGGAGACAGGGGGCCTCCTCTGGAAACACCATATATTTT.

V and J are TRBV20-1 and TRBJ1-5; weak D call: TRBD1 (5 bases). V was trimmed by 3 bases and J by 8 bases, leaving 14 bases between them. This CDR3 region has 13 residues. Per germline, CDR1 DFQATT and CDR2 SNEGSKA (reference sequence). The CDR3 DNA reads as TGCAGTGCTAGTCCACGCGGGGGGGAGCCCCAGCATTTT. As protein: CSASPRGGEPQHF.

The chain couples TRBV5-4 to TRBJ2-1; TRBD2 matches 13 bases. Germline V gene sequence: CDR1 SGHNT, CDR2 YYREEE (reference sequence). The CDR3 spans 16 residues. V shed 3 bases and J 3 bases; nucleotides not matched to a gene: 3. The CDR3 spells CASSSGTSGDYNEQFF. The CDR3 DNA is TGTGCCAGCAGCTCCGGGACTAGCGGGGACTACAATGAGCAGTTCTTC.

The chain carries TRBV6-6 and TRBJ2-7; D uncertain. The CDR3 has 13 residues. The V and J ends lost 3 bases and 3 bases respectively, with 9 bases between them. The V gene's germline CDR1 is MNHNY and CDR2 SVGAGI (reference sequence). This CDR3 is CASSYSLVYEQYF. The CDR3 nucleotides are TGTGCCAGCAGTTATTCTCTGGTCTACGAGCAGTACTTC.

This chain's CDR3 is CASGGQGSTDTQYF. The CDR3 nucleotides read TGTGCCAGCGGGGGACAGGGGAGCACAGATACGCAGTATTTT. The chain combines TRBV2 with TRBJ2-3; 10 nucleotides match TRBD1. Germline trimming cut 8 bases from V and 0 bases from J; bases unmatched to any gene: 2. The CDR3 loop spans 14 amino acids. Germline CDR1 and CDR2: SNHLY and FYNNEI.

The rearrangement uses TRBV7-2 and TRBJ1-1, with D unclear. Germline V gene sequence: CDR1 SGHTA, CDR2 FQGNSA. The length of the CDR3 is 13 residues. Trimming removed 1 base from V and 1 base from J, with 4 bases in between. CDR3 in DNA: TGTGCCAGCAGCTTAGAAACGAACACTGAAGCTTTCTTT. Translated: CASSLETNTEAFF. Together with reference TRBV7-2 and TRBJ1-1, the CDR3 gives the full variable domain: GAGVSQSPSNKVTEKGKDVELRCDPISGHTALYWYRQSLGQGLEFLIYFQGNSAPDKSGLPSDRFSAERTGGSVSTLTIQRTQQEDSAVYLCASSLETNTEAFFGQGTRLTVV.

The chain links TRBV10-3 to TRBJ2-4; unclear D gene. Germline V gene sequence: CDR1 ENHRY, CDR2 SYGVKD. Trimming took 2 bases from V and 3 from J, leaving 5 bases between them. There are 13 residues in the CDR3. CDR3 sequence reads: CAISEQDKNIQYF. The CDR3 DNA sequence: TGTGCCATCAGTGAGCAGGACAAAAACATTCAGTACTTC.